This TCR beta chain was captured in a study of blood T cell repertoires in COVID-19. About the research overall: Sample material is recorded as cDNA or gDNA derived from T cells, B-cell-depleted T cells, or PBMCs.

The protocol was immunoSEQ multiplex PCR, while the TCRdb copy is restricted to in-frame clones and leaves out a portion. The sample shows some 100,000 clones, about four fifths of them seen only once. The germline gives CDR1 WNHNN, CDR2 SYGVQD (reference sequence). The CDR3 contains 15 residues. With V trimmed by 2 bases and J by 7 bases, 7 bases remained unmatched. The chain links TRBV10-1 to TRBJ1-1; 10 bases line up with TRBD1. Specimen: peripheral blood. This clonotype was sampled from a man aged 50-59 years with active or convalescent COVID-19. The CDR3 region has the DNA TGCGCCAGCAGTGAGGGGGGACAGGGGAATAATGAAGCTTTCTTT. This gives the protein CASSEGGQGNNEAFF.